The present TCR beta chain was sequenced within a study of T cells in Graves' hyperthyroidism and ophthalmopathy. The wider study: The initial diagnosis was the point when peripheral blood was collected, ahead of any treatment.

CDR1 and CDR2 from the germline V gene are SGDLS and YYNGEE. The CDR3 sequence is 16 residues long. V was pared by 0 bases and J by 3 bases, with 13 bases between. The study included ophthalmopathy patients with Clinical Activity Score at least 3, NOSPECS grade at least 4 and duration under 3 months. Clinicians diagnosed patients from clinical symptoms, serum thyroxine and TRAb, thyroid ultrasound and orbital computed tomography. Concerning this clonotype itself: Its antigen is unidentified.

Amplification of TCR beta CDR3 regions used RNA as the template. An initial round of RT-PCR targeting the TCR CDR3 relied on the HTBI primer set. MiXCR, applied by TCRdb to the multiplex PCR reads, yields one record per CDR3 protein. The top ten hold under 35% of the sample, which has about 640,000 distinct CDR3 sequences, 20% to 25% seen once. Overall study results and limits: Ophthalmopathy could be told apart from stable hyperthyroidism with a 13 V-J model.

The chain combines TRBV9 with TRBJ2-1; D is tentatively TRBD1 or TRBD2 (5 bases each). The clonotype originates from a man aged 30 to 45 with Graves' ophthalmopathy. The sequencing sample was made of blood. The CDR3 region is CASSVAPGTDYNEQFF. CDR3 nucleotide sequence: TGTGCCAGCAGCGTAGCGCCCGGGACGGACTACAATGAGCAGTTCTTC. Variable domain in full (rest from reference TRBV9 and TRBJ2-1): DSGVTQTPKHLITATGQRVTLRCSPRSGDLSVYWYQQSLDQGLQFLIQYYNGEERAKGNILERFSAQQFPDLHSELNLSSLELGDSALYFCASSVAPGTDYNEQFFGPGTRLTVL.